This TCR beta chain was found in a study of blood T cell repertoires in COVID-19. Trimming took 0 bases from V and 1 from J, leaving 29 bases between them. The V gene's germline CDR1 is LNHNV and CDR2 YYDKDF (reference sequence). CDR3 length equals 22 residues. Per the original methods: Amplified reference gene primers provided the basis for estimating nucleated cell counts. Assay used: immunoSEQ multiplex PCR; TCRdb lists only in-frame clones, some missing. That table furnishes V, J and clone size, whereas the DNA furnished D and trimming. The data contain fewer than 300,000 clones, about 76% of them singletons.

The rearrangement links TRBV15 to TRBJ2-3, with unresolved D. The receptor was derived from a woman aged 60-70 years with active or convalescent COVID-19. The sequencing sample was made of peripheral blood. The CDR3 protein is CATSRESLPSTLSPSRTDTQYF. CDR3 DNA sequence: TGTGCCACCAGCAGAGAGTCCCTGCCTAGTACATTATCACCCAGCCGCACAGATACGCAGTATTTT.